Below are 3 T cell receptor beta chains sequenced from a single sample in a study of beta chain features in type 1 diabetes. What was sequenced were expressed TCRB transcripts, since all of the isolated RNA had been reverse transcribed. Measured with immunoSEQ multiplex PCR; TCRdb has only the in-frame clones, and not every one. The table shows 810,000 or so clones, with roughly 16% occurring only once. What was sequenced was naive CD4+ T cells from blood. Receptors were obtained from a woman aged 18-35 years in good health.

The chain recombines TRBV27 with TRBJ2-1, with D unresolved. The CDR3 extends over 16 amino acids. Germline-derived CDR1 and CDR2 are MNHEY and SMNVEV (reference sequence). V gave up 5 bases and J gave up 3 bases, with 17 bases separating them. The CDR3 DNA reads TGTGCCAGCAGTCTCACACCATCCCTCGTCTACAATGAGCAGTTCTTC. Encoded protein: CASSLTPSLVYNEQFF.

The chain recombines TRBV4-3 with TRBJ2-2; D uncertain. Deletions cut 1 base from V and 4 bases from J, with 16 bases between. The CDR3 spans 17 residues. CDR1 is LGHNA, CDR2 YSLEER, per germline. The CDR3 DNA reads TGCGCCAGCAGCCAAGTCGAGTTTCGCGAAATCACCGGGGAGCTGTTTTTT. Its translation: CASSQVEFREITGELFF.

This chain's CDR3 is CAGVLVVHEQYF. The CDR3 DNA follows: TGTGCCGGGGTCCTCGTAGTCCACGAGCAGTACTTC. The V gene is TRBV6-1, the J gene TRBJ2-7; D not resolved. V was cut by 11 bases and J by 5 bases, with 16 bases left in between. Germline V gives CDR1 MNHNS, CDR2 SASEGT. The CDR3 runs 12 residues.